This entry lists 27 T cell receptor beta chains sequenced from one sample in a study of shared clonotypes between healthy human individuals. Terminally differentiated effector memory CD45RA+ cells were left out of the naive CD8 fraction, which was CD45RO-negative and positively selected for CCR7. The assay was immunoSEQ multiplex PCR, and TCRdb's table has in-frame clones only and misses some. The sample lists 1.5 million to 2.5 million clones, approximately 94% occurring once. Sequenced material: naive CD8+ T cells sorted from blood. Receptors originate from a man younger than 35 in good health.

The J gene is TRBJ1-5, the V gene TRBV27; D not resolved. Trimming left V 2 bases short and J 5 bases short, with 10 bases between. The CDR3 runs 14 residues. Germline V lookup: CDR1 MNHEY, CDR2 SMNVEV (reference sequence). CDR3 loop: CASSLRQADQPQHF. CDR3 nucleotide sequence: TGTGCCAGCAGTTTACGGCAGGCTGATCAGCCCCAGCATTTT.

This clone was counted a single time. The chain uses TRBV6-1 and TRBJ2-3; 7 nucleotides match TRBD1. CDR3 size: 15 residues. After removal of 6 bases from V and 0 bases from J, the junction contained 6 bases not matched to a gene. Germline V CDR1 and CDR2: MNHNS, SASEGT. The CDR3 bases are TGTGCCAGCAGCTCCGGGACAGCTAGCACAGATACGCAGTATTTT. Translating it yields CASSSGTASTDTQYF.

This chain uses TRBV20-1 with TRBJ2-1; D is unresolved. The germline CDR1 and CDR2 sequences are DFQATT and SNEGSKA (reference sequence). The CDR3 runs to 11 residues. The V end lost 0 bases, the J end lost 12 bases, and 9 bases lay between the germline ends. For the CDR3, the DNA is TGCAGTGCTAGAGACCGCCTGGTGCAGTTCTTC. Its translation is CSARDRLVQFF.

The chain carries TRBV6-5 and TRBJ1-5; 8 bases align to TRBD1. CDR3 length: 14 residues. V trimming: 5 bases; J trimming: 4 bases; junction bases outside the gene matches: 4. The germline V gene has CDR1 MNHEY and CDR2 SVGAGI. The CDR3 nucleotides read TGTGCCAGCAGTGGACAGGGTAATAATCAGCCCCAGCATTTT. Translated: CASSGQGNNQPQHF.

The rearrangement links TRBV6-5 to TRBJ2-5; TRBD1 might be the D (6 bases). Germline V gives CDR1 MNHEY, CDR2 SVGAGI. Trimming shortened V by 0 bases and J by 1 base, and 9 bases separated the two germline ends. The CDR3 loop spans 15 amino acids. CDR3 protein: CASSYSRTAQETQYF. The CDR3 bases are TGTGCCAGCAGTTACTCGAGGACAGCCCAAGAGACCCAGTACTTC.

V usage is TRBV10-1 and J usage is TRBJ2-5; 13 bases line up with TRBD2. The CDR3 is made up of 16 amino acids. Trimming took 5 bases from V and 2 from J; bases not matched to a gene: 5. Per germline, CDR1 WNHNN and CDR2 SYGVQD (reference sequence). In nucleotides, the CDR3 is TGCGCCAGCAGTAAGGGACTAGCGGGGCTACAAGAGACCCAGTACTTC. Its protein product is CASSKGLAGLQETQYF.

This chain uses TRBV18 with TRBJ2-7; 8 bases are shared with TRBD2. The CDR3 is 14 residues long. V lost 6 bases and J lost 3; bases outside the gene matches: 7. Germline V lookup: CDR1 KGHSH, CDR2 LQKENI. DNA of the CDR3: TGTGCCAGCTCCCACGGGGGGGCGGGCTACGAGCAGTACTTC. It translates to CASSHGGAGYEQYF.

This clone was seen only once. The rearrangement uses TRBV9 and TRBJ2-1, with D possibly TRBD1 on 5 matching bases. Per the germline V gene, CDR1 is SGDLS and CDR2 is YYNGEE. This CDR3 region has 14 residues. V was pared by 3 bases and J by 2 bases, with 9 bases between. DNA of the CDR3: TGTGCCAGCAGCGAGGGGCAAACCTACAATGAGCAGTTCTTC. Translating it yields CASSEGQTYNEQFF.

This clone appeared a single time. The chain couples TRBV15 to TRBJ2-7; D may correspond to TRBD1 or TRBD2 (6 bases each). Trimming removed 5 bases from V and 7 bases from J, with 15 bases in between. CDR1 is LNHNV, CDR2 YYDKDF, per germline (reference sequence). CDR3 length: 13 residues. CDR3: CATSGGTTSEQYF. CDR3 DNA: TGTGCCACCAGCGGCGGGACAACGTCTGAGCAGTACTTC.

Of note for this clone: The conserved phenylalanine or tryptophan is not found at the CDR3 terminus, so this likely reflects a read error. It is unclear where the CDR3 begins or ends on the DNA, so no DNA is shown, and the CDR3 is as TCRdb lists it. The chain combines TRBV4-1 with TRBJ2-3; the listed D gene, TRBD2, was not tested against the DNA. The germline V gene encodes CDR1 MGHRA and CDR2 YSYEKL. The CDR3 numbers 15 amino acids, ends counted. CDR3 sequence reads: CASSQETQLAGGLHL.

On this clone: Different DNA sequences within this sample yield the same CDR3. V and J are TRBV5-1 and TRBJ2-1; a weak D match, TRBD2 (6 bases). V lost 0 bases and J lost 2, with 9 bases in between. This CDR3 is built from 15 residues. Per germline, CDR1 SGHRS and CDR2 YFSETQ. The CDR3 DNA follows: TGCGCCAGCAGCTTGGTGGGGGGACCCTACAATGAGCAGTTCTTC. Translating it yields CASSLVGGPYNEQFF. Supplemented by reference TRBV5-1 and TRBJ2-1, the full variable domain reads KAGVTQTPRYLIKTRGQQVTLSCSPISGHRSVSWYQQTPGQGLQFLFEYFSETQRNKGNFPGRFSGRQFSNSRSEMNVSTLELGDSALYLCASSLVGGPYNEQFFGPGTRLTVL.

The rearrangement uses TRBV27 and TRBJ2-5, with TRBD1 as a possible D gene (6 bases). The CDR3 runs to 18 residues. V lost 0 bases and J lost 2, with 19 bases in between. Germline V gene lookup returns CDR1 MNHEY and CDR2 SMNVEV (reference sequence). CDR3 residues: CASSLSDNYGTYQETQYF. CDR3 in DNA: TGTGCCAGCAGTTTATCGGATAACTACGGGACATATCAAGAGACCCAGTACTTC.

The chain is built from TRBV27 and TRBJ1-5; D gene ambiguous. Germline V gives CDR1 MNHEY, CDR2 SMNVEV (reference sequence). This CDR3 is built from 13 residues. The V end lost 4 bases, the J end lost 6 bases, and 10 bases lay between the germline ends. The CDR3 loop reads CASSSGLFQPQHF. The CDR3 DNA sequence: TGTGCCAGCAGTTCGGGCTTATTTCAGCCCCAGCATTTT.

V usage is TRBV15 and J usage is TRBJ1-2, with 12 bases that match TRBD1. The CDR3 extends over 18 amino acids. The germline gives CDR1 LNHNV, CDR2 YYDKDF (reference sequence). Germline trimming cut 3 bases from V and 2 bases from J; bases unmatched to any gene: 10. The CDR3 DNA reads as TGTGCCACCAGCAGTCCCGGGACAGGGGGCCCTGCAAACTATGGCTACACCTTC. Amino acid sequence: CATSSPGTGGPANYGYTF.

Points on this clone: Other DNA variants within this sample encode the same CDR3. The V call is TRBV27, the J call TRBJ1-1; 8 bases match TRBD1. Trimming took 4 bases from V and 1 from J; bases not matched to a gene: 2. Germline values: CDR1 MNHEY, CDR2 SMNVEV (reference sequence). This CDR3 spans 14 amino acids. The chain's CDR3 is CASSSGQGNTEAFF. Written as DNA, the CDR3 is TGTGCCAGCAGTTCCGGACAGGGGAACACTGAAGCTTTCTTT.

The chain is built from TRBV2 and TRBJ2-7, with 7 bases lining up with TRBD1. Germline assignment: CDR1 SNHLY and CDR2 FYNNEI. V gave up 1 base and J gave up 2 bases; unmatched junction bases: 5. The CDR3 consists of 15 residues. CDR3 region: CASSEERTGPYEQYF. The DNA for the CDR3 is TGTGCCAGCAGTGAAGAGAGGACAGGACCCTACGAGCAGTACTTC.

The rearrangement joins TRBV5-4 to TRBJ2-7; D unresolved. The germline V and J ends were trimmed by 2 bases and 2 bases, with 14 bases remaining between them. The CDR3 covers 15 residues. Germline CDR1 SGHNT, CDR2 YYREEE (reference sequence). The DNA of the CDR3 is TGTGCCAGCAGCTTTCTTCCGTCCAACCCCTACGAGCAGTACTTC. Its translation is CASSFLPSNPYEQYF.

In the case of this clone: The sample contains more than one DNA sequence encoding this CDR3. The chain combines TRBV6-5 with TRBJ2-7; TRBD2 might be the D (6 bases). Between the trimmed V and J ends, which lost 2 bases and 5 bases, there was a span of 10 bases. The CDR3 length is 13 residues. Germline loops: CDR1 MNHEY, CDR2 SVGAGI. CDR3 residues: CASSYGGGNEQYF. CDR3 sequence (DNA): TGTGCCAGCAGTTACGGGGGAGGCAACGAGCAGTACTTC.

This chain uses TRBV9 with TRBJ1-4; no definite D call. Trimming shortened V by 0 bases and J by 0 bases, and 9 bases separated the two germline ends. The germline CDR1 and CDR2 sequences are SGDLS and YYNGEE. CDR3 length equals 16 residues. The CDR3 region has the DNA TGTGCCAGCAGCGTAGAATACGGGGCAACTAATGAAAAACTGTTTTTT. This gives the protein CASSVEYGATNEKLFF.

The chain links TRBV29-1 to TRBJ2-3; D is uncertain. Germline CDR1 reads SQVTM; CDR2 reads ANQGSEA. Trimming cost V 4 bases and J 2 bases, with 10 bases left between them. This CDR3 contains 13 residues. CDR3 amino acids: CSVAGENTDTQYF. CDR3 coding DNA: TGCAGCGTTGCTGGGGAAAACACAGATACGCAGTATTTT.

The chain couples TRBV5-8 to TRBJ2-7; 7 nucleotides match TRBD1. Trimming removed 3 bases from V and 2 bases from J; junction bases left unmatched: 5. CDR3 size: 14 residues. The germline CDR1 and CDR2 sequences are SGHTS and YDEGEE. The CDR3 protein is CASSYPGQTYEQYF. CDR3 nucleotide sequence: TGTGCCAGCAGCTATCCGGGACAGACCTACGAGCAGTACTTC. Complete variable domain (other parts from reference TRBV5-8 and TRBJ2-7): EAGVTQSPTHLIKTRGQQATLRCSPISGHTSVYWYQQALGLGLQFLLWYDEGEERNRGNFPPRFSGRQFPNYSSELNVNALELEDSALYLCASSYPGQTYEQYFGPGTRLTVT.

The chain recombines TRBV2 with TRBJ2-7; possibly TRBD1 for D (7 bases). In germline, CDR1 is SNHLY, CDR2 FYNNEI. The V end lost 0 bases, the J end lost 5 bases, and 11 bases lay between the germline ends. The length of the CDR3 is 14 residues. CDR3 residues: CASSEAGGQNEQYF. The DNA of the CDR3 is TGTGCCAGCAGTGAAGCGGGGGGACAGAACGAGCAGTACTTC.

V gene TRBV7-9 combines with J gene TRBJ2-2; no reliable D call. Germline V lookup: CDR1 SEHNR, CDR2 FQNEAQ (reference sequence). V lost 7 bases, J lost 1 base, and 13 bases lay in between. The CDR3 loop spans 15 amino acids. For the CDR3, the DNA is TGTGCCAGCAAACTCAACCCTGAGAACACCGGGGAGCTGTTTTTT. The encoded protein is CASKLNPENTGELFF.

The gene calls are TRBV7-8 and TRBJ2-7; TRBD2 is a possible D gene (5 bases). Germline values: CDR1 SGHVS, CDR2 FQNEAQ. V gave up 3 bases and J gave up 6 bases, with 15 bases separating them. The CDR3 length is 14 residues. This chain's CDR3 is CASSFGMTAAEQYF. As DNA, the CDR3 is TGTGCCAGCAGCTTCGGGATGACTGCCGCCGAGCAGTACTTC.

Here the CDR3 DNA reads TGTGCCAGCAGCACGACCGGGGGGAGTAGGGGCTACACCTTC. It translates to CASSTTGGSRGYTF. The chain uses TRBV6-5 and TRBJ1-2, with D perhaps TRBD1 (5 bases). Trimming took off 6 bases at V and 8 bases at J, with 19 bases between the two ends. CDR1 MNHEY and CDR2 SVGAGI come from the germline V gene. This CDR3 spans 14 amino acids.

V usage is TRBV15 and J usage is TRBJ1-5, with D perhaps matching TRBD1 (6 bases). This CDR3 contains 16 residues. V was shortened by 0 bases and J by 7 bases, with 16 bases between the two germline ends. The V gene's germline CDR1 is LNHNV and CDR2 YYDKDF (reference sequence). CDR3: CATSRDNPGGGQPQHF. The DNA of the CDR3 is TGTGCCACCAGCAGAGATAACCCCGGGGGCGGGCAGCCCCAGCATTTT.

The chain joins TRBV6-1 to TRBJ1-1; D call uncertain. Per the germline V gene, CDR1 is MNHNS and CDR2 is SASEGT. Trimming took off 3 bases at V and 0 bases at J, with 11 bases between the two ends. This CDR3 comprises 15 residues. The CDR3 loop reads CASSETQTLNTEAFF. CDR3 in DNA: TGTGCCAGCAGTGAGACACAGACCCTGAACACTGAAGCTTTCTTT.